This TCR beta chain was sequenced for a study of CD8 T cells in Susac syndrome. Study outcomes and limitations: In its TCR sequencing and HLA analysis, the study acknowledged that the number of individuals was relatively small.

Random hexamers were used to reverse transcribe an amount of about 0.5 to 1 ug RNA. One entry per CDR3 protein, called by TCRdb with MiXCR from the immunoSEQ multiplex PCR reads. Found here are 210,000 or so distinct CDR3 sequences, 94% of them singletons; the top ten hold 0.15% to 0.2%. Blood CD8+ and CD4+ T cells underwent high-throughput TCR beta sequencing. Patients with Susac syndrome fulfilled recently defined diagnostic criteria for definite or probable disease. The germline CDR1 and CDR2 sequences are SGHTA and FQGNSA. The CDR3 covers 16 residues. Trimming cost V 1 base and J 0 bases, with 13 bases left between them. This clonotype was seen just once. Its antigen is undetermined.

The sample comprised CD4+ T cells from PBMCs. This receptor was identified in a human donor with Susac syndrome. V gene TRBV7-2 combines with J gene TRBJ2-7; the D gene is possibly TRBD1 (5 bases). This CDR3 reads CASSLVGTRDSYEQYF. The CDR3 nucleotides read TGTGCCAGCAGCTTAGTAGGCACCAGGGACTCCTACGAGCAGTACTTC.